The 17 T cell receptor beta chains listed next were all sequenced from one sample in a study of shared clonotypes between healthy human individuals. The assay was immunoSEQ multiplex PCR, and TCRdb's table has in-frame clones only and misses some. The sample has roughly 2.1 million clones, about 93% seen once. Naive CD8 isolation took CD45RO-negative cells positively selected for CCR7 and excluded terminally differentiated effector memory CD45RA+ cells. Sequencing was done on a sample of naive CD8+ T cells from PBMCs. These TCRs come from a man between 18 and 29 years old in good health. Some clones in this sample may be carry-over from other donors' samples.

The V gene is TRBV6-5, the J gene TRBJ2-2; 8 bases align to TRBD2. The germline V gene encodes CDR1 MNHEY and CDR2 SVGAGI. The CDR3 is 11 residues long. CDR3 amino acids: CAAGGGGELFF. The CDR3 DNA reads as TGTGCGGCGGGGGGTGGCGGGGAGCTGTTTTTT.

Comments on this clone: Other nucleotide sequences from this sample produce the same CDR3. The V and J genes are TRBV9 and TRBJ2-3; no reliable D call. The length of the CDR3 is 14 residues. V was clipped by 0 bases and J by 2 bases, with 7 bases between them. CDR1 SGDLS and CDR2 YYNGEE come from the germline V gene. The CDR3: CASSVVGNTDTQYF. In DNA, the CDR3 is TGTGCCAGCAGCGTAGTCGGAAACACAGATACGCAGTATTTT.

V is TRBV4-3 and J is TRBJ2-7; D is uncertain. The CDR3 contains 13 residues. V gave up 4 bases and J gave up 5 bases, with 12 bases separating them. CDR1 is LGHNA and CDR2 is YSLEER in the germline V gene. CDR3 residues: CASSPRQRDEQYF. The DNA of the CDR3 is TGCGCCAGCAGCCCCCGGCAACGGGACGAGCAGTACTTC.

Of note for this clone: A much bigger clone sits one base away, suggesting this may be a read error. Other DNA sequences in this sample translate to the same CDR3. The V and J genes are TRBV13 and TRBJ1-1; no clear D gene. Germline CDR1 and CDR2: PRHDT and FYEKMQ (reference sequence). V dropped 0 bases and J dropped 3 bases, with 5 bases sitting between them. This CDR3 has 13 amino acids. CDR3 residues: CASSLGGDTEAFF. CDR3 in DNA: TGTGCCAGCAGCTTAGGGGGAGACACTGAAGCTTTCTTT.

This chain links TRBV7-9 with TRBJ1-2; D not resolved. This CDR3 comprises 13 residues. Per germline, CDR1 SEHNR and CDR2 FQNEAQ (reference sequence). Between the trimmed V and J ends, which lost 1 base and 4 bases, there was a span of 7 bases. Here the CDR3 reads CASSLGPVYGYTF. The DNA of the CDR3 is TGTGCCAGCAGCTTAGGCCCGGTCTATGGCTACACCTTC.

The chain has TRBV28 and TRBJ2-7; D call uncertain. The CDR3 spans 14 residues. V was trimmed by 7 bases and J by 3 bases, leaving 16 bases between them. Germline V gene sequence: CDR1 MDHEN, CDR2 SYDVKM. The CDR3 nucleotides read TGTGCCAGCACAAGGGCAGGCAGGATCTACGAGCAGTACTTC. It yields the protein CASTRAGRIYEQYF. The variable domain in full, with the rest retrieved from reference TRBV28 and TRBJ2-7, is DVKVTQSSRYLVKRTGEKVFLECVQDMDHENMFWYRQDPGLGLRLIYFSYDVKMKEKGDIPEGYSVSREKKERFSLILESASTNQTSMYLCASTRAGRIYEQYFGPGTRLTVT.

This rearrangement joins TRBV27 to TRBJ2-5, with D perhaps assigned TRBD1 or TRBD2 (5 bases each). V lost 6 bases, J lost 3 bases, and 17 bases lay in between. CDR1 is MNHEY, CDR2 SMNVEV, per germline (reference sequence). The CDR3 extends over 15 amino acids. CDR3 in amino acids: CASSTWDQEEETQYF. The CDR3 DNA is TGTGCCAGCAGCACCTGGGACCAGGAGGAAGAGACCCAGTACTTC.

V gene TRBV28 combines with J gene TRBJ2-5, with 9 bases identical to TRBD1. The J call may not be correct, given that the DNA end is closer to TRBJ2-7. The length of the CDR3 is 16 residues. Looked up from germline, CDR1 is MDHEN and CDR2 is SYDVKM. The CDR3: CASSLSPTGGIYEQYF. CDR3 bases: TGTGCCAGCAGTTTATCGCCGACAGGGGGGATCTACGAGCAGTACTTC.

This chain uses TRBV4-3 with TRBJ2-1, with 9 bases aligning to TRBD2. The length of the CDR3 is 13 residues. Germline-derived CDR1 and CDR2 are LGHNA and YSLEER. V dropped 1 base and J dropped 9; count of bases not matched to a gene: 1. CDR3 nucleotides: TGCGCCAGCAGCCAAGGGACTAGCGCTGAGCAGTTCTTC. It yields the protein CASSQGTSAEQFF.

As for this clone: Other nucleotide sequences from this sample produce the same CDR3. This chain's CDR3 is CSVVYSGNTIYF. The CDR3 DNA reads TGCAGCGTTGTATACTCTGGAAACACCATATATTTT. The V call is TRBV29-1, the J call TRBJ1-3; D is uncertain. V lost 4 bases and J 0 bases, leaving 4 bases between the germline ends. The V gene's germline CDR1 is SQVTM and CDR2 ANQGSEA. This CDR3 has 12 amino acids.

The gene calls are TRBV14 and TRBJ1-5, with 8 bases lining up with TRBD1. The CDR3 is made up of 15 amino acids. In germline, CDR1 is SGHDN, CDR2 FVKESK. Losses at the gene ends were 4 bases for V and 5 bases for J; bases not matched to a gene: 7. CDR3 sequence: CASSPGQGQDQPQHF. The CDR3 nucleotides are TGTGCCAGCAGCCCCGGACAGGGACAAGATCAGCCCCAGCATTTT.

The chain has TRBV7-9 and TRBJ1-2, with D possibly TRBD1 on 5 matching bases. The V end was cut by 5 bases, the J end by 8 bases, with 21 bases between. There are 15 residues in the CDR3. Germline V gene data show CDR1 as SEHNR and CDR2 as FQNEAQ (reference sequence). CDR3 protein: CASSRGDPPGGGYTF. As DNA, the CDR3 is TGTGCCAGCAGCCGCGGGGACCCACCAGGAGGCGGCTACACCTTC.

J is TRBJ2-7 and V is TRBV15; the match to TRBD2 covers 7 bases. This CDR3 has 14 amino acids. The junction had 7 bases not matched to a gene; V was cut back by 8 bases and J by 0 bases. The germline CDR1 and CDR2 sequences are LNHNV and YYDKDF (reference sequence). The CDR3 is CATSILADSYEQYF. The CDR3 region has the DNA TGTGCCACCTCAATCCTAGCGGACTCCTACGAGCAGTACTTC.

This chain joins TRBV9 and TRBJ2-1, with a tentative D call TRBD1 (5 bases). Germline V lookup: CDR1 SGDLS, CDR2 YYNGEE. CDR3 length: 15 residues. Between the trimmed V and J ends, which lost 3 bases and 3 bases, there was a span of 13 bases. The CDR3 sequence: CASSAEGVDYNEQFF. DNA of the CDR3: TGTGCCAGCAGCGCGGAAGGGGTAGACTACAATGAGCAGTTCTTC.

For the CDR3, the DNA is TGCGCCAGCAGCCTTATTGGGGACTCTTCGCAGTTCTTC. Translated, it gives CASSLIGDSSQFF. The J gene is TRBJ2-1, the V gene TRBV4-1; D might be TRBD2 (6 bases). Germline V lookup: CDR1 MGHRA, CDR2 YSYEKL. There are 13 residues in the CDR3. Trimming removed 4 bases from V and 12 bases from J, with 16 bases in between.

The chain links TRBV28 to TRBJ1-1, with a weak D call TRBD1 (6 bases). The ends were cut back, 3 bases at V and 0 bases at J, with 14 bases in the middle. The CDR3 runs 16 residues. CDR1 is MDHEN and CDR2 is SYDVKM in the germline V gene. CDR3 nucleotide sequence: TGTGCCAGCAGTTTCCCTAAAGACAGGCTGAACACTGAAGCTTTCTTT. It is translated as CASSFPKDRLNTEAFF.

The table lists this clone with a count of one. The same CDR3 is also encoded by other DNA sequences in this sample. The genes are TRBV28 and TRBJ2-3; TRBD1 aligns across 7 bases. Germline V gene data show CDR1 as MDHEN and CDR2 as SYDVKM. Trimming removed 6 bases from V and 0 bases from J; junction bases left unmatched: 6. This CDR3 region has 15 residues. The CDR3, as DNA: TGTGCCAGCAGCCCCGGGACAGCTAGCACAGATACGCAGTATTTT. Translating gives CASSPGTASTDTQYF.